The rows below give T cell receptor beta chains drawn from one sample of a study of blood T cell repertoires in COVID-19. Profiling relied on immunoSEQ multiplex PCR, and the TCRdb table lists in-frame clones only, not all of them. The sample records roughly 500,000 clones, roughly 90% being singletons. Sequencing used PBMCs or T cells enriched from blood (not recorded which). The receptor source for this set is a middle-aged woman who had recovered from COVID-19. The CDR3 runs from the conserved cysteine through the conserved F or W. Fields, in order: D gene, clone size, V gene, J gene, CDR3 DNA, CDR3 protein. The D gene is left open where the match is weak. Clone size is stated in some rows and not others, as once, few, many or a class when expanded.

d_call: .
clone_size: .
v_call: TRBV5-8
j_call: TRBJ2-7
cdr3_nt: TGTGCCAGCAGCTTGGGGGGCGGAACCTACGAGCAGTACTTC
cdr3_aa: CASSLGGGTYEQYF

d_call: TRBD1
clone_size: .
v_call: TRBV19
j_call: TRBJ1-5
cdr3_nt: TGTGCCAGTAGTCGTCCGACAGGGGACTATAGCAATCAGCCCCAGCATTTT
cdr3_aa: CASSRPTGDYSNQPQHF

d_call: TRBD2
clone_size: .
v_call: TRBV5-4
j_call: TRBJ2-7
cdr3_nt: TGTGCCAGCAGCCCCGGGACTACCAGCTCCTACGAGCAGTACTTC
cdr3_aa: CASSPGTTSSYEQYF

d_call: TRBD2
clone_size: .
v_call: TRBV4-3
j_call: TRBJ2-7
cdr3_nt: TGCGCCAGCAGCCGAGGGACTAGCGGGAGGGGTCGCTACGAGCAGTACTTC
cdr3_aa: CASSRGTSGRGRYEQYF

d_call: TRBD1
clone_size: few
v_call: TRBV19
j_call: TRBJ1-5
cdr3_nt: TGTGCCAGTAGCACAGGGGGCTATAGCAATCAGCCCCAGCATTTT
cdr3_aa: CASSTGGYSNQPQHF

d_call: TRBD2
clone_size: .
v_call: TRBV5-8
j_call: TRBJ2-1
cdr3_nt: TGTGCCAGCAGCTTGAGTCCTAGCGGGAGGAATGAGCAGTTCTTC
cdr3_aa: CASSLSPSGRNEQFF

d_call: TRBD1
clone_size: .
v_call: TRBV10-1
j_call: TRBJ2-3
cdr3_nt: TGCGCCAGCAGTGGGACAGGGGCCAGTACGCAGTATTTT
cdr3_aa: CASSGTGASTQYF

d_call: .
clone_size: .
v_call: TRBV18
j_call: TRBJ1-2
cdr3_nt: TGTGCCAGCTCACGAGAACAGGGAAGAGAGGATGGCTACACCTTC
cdr3_aa: CASSREQGREDGYTF

d_call: TRBD2
clone_size: .
v_call: TRBV3-1/TRBV3-2
j_call: TRBJ2-2
cdr3_nt: TGTGCCAGCAGCCACCGTGGTAGCGGGAGAGGGGGCCAGGTCACCGGGGAGCTGTTTTTT
cdr3_aa: CASSHRGSGRGGQVTGELFF

d_call: .
clone_size: .
v_call: TRBV7-9
j_call: TRBJ2-7
cdr3_nt: TGTGCCAGCAGCTTAGTGGCTAGCAGCTCCTACGAGCAGTACTTC
cdr3_aa: CASSLVASSSYEQYF

d_call: .
clone_size: .
v_call: TRBV27
j_call: TRBJ2-2
cdr3_nt: TGTGCCAGCATCGGAGGGAACACCGGGGAGCTGTTTTTT
cdr3_aa: CASIGGNTGELFF

d_call: .
clone_size: .
v_call: TRBV21-1
j_call: TRBJ1-2
cdr3_nt: TGTGCCAGCAGCAAAGGGGACAGGGAGCCTACTAACTATGGCTACACCTTC
cdr3_aa: CASSKGDREPTNYGYTF

d_call: .
clone_size: .
v_call: TRBV5-1
j_call: TRBJ1-2
cdr3_nt: TGCGCCAGCAGCTTGGATGCCGGGATTCTCACATATGGCTACACCTTC
cdr3_aa: CASSLDAGILTYGYTF

d_call: .
clone_size: .
v_call: TRBV5-1
j_call: TRBJ1-1
cdr3_nt: TGCGCCAGCAGCTTGGCAGGGGACAACACTGAAGCTTTCTTT
cdr3_aa: CASSLAGDNTEAFF

d_call: TRBD1
clone_size: .
v_call: TRBV5-6
j_call: TRBJ2-7
cdr3_nt: TGTGCCAGCAGACCGACAGGGGTCAGCGAGCAGTACTTC
cdr3_aa: CASRPTGVSEQYF

d_call: .
clone_size: .
v_call: TRBV24-1
j_call: TRBJ1-1
cdr3_nt: TGTGCCACCAGTGATTTGGGGGAGTCCGAAGCTTTCTTT
cdr3_aa: CATSDLGESEAFF

d_call: TRBD2
clone_size: .
v_call: TRBV7-2
j_call: TRBJ2-7
cdr3_nt: TGTGCCAGCAGCTTAGCGCCGGCTAGCGGGACCTACGAGCAGTACTTC
cdr3_aa: CASSLAPASGTYEQYF

d_call: TRBD2
clone_size: .
v_call: TRBV6-5
j_call: TRBJ2-1
cdr3_nt: TGTGCCAGCAGTTTCAGCGGGAGGTTAGACAATGAGCAGTTCTTC
cdr3_aa: CASSFSGRLDNEQFF

d_call: .
clone_size: .
v_call: TRBV7-2
j_call: TRBJ1-1
cdr3_nt: TGTGCCAGCAGCCCAGGGGCCGCGCAACCGAACACTGAAGCTTTCTTT
cdr3_aa: CASSPGAAQPNTEAFF

d_call: TRBD1
clone_size: .
v_call: TRBV7-9
j_call: TRBJ2-7
cdr3_nt: TGTGCCAGCAGCATTACCGACAGGGCATCCTACGAGCAGTACTTC
cdr3_aa: CASSITDRASYEQYF

d_call: TRBD2
clone_size: .
v_call: TRBV6-2/TRBV6-3
j_call: TRBJ2-5
cdr3_nt: TGTGCCAGCAGTTACTATAGCGGGAGAGGGGCCCAGTACTTC
cdr3_aa: CASSYYSGRGAQYF

d_call: TRBD2
clone_size: .
v_call: TRBV11-2
j_call: TRBJ2-7
cdr3_nt: TGTGCCAGCAGCTTTGGGGGAGGGTCCTACGAGCAGTACTTC
cdr3_aa: CASSFGGGSYEQYF

d_call: .
clone_size: .
v_call: TRBV30
j_call: TRBJ1-5
cdr3_nt: TGTGCCTGGAGTTGGGAGGGAAAGGGCAATCAGCCCCAGCATTTT
cdr3_aa: CAWSWEGKGNQPQHF

d_call: TRBD1
clone_size: .
v_call: TRBV4-1
j_call: TRBJ2-7
cdr3_nt: TGCGCCAGCAGCCAAGGGGCAGGGGGATCGGACGAGCAGTACTTC
cdr3_aa: CASSQGAGGSDEQYF

d_call: TRBD1
clone_size: .
v_call: TRBV19
j_call: TRBJ1-2
cdr3_nt: TGTGCCAGTAGTCCGACAGGGGATGGCGGCTACACCTTC
cdr3_aa: CASSPTGDGGYTF

d_call: TRBD1
clone_size: .
v_call: TRBV19
j_call: TRBJ2-2
cdr3_nt: TGTGCCAGTAGTATAGAGGGGCGACAGGGGTGGAACACCGGGGAGCTGTTTTTT
cdr3_aa: CASSIEGRQGWNTGELFF

d_call: TRBD2
clone_size: once
v_call: TRBV5-1
j_call: TRBJ2-5
cdr3_nt: TGCGCCAGCAGCGTGGGACTAGCGGATAGGGGGGAGACCCAGTACTTC
cdr3_aa: CASSVGLADRGETQYF

d_call: .
clone_size: .
v_call: TRBV11-1
j_call: TRBJ2-2
cdr3_nt: TGTGCCAGCAGCACTTCACCCTTCCCCGGGGAGCTGTTTTTT
cdr3_aa: CASSTSPFPGELFF

d_call: .
clone_size: .
v_call: TRBV6-2/TRBV6-3
j_call: TRBJ1-5
cdr3_nt: TGTGCCAGCAGTTACTCGAACAGGGATGGCAATCAGCCCCAGCATTTT
cdr3_aa: CASSYSNRDGNQPQHF

d_call: .
clone_size: .
v_call: TRBV5-1
j_call: TRBJ1-1
cdr3_nt: TGCGCCAGCAGCTTGGGGCGCATGACAGGAGCGGTGCGGGCTGAAGCTTTCTTT
cdr3_aa: CASSLGRMTGAVRAEAFF

d_call: TRBD1
clone_size: .
v_call: TRBV7-7
j_call: TRBJ2-2
cdr3_nt: TGTGCTAGCAGCTTAGGGACAGGGAACCCCGGGGAGCTGTTTTTT
cdr3_aa: CASSLGTGNPGELFF

d_call: .
clone_size: .
v_call: TRBV3-1/TRBV3-2
j_call: TRBJ1-1
cdr3_nt: TGTGCCAGCGGCGGGAAAGGGAACCCTGAAGCTTTCTTT
cdr3_aa: CASGGKGNPEAFF

d_call: .
clone_size: few
v_call: TRBV4-2
j_call: TRBJ1-1
cdr3_nt: TGTGCCAGCAGCCAAGCGGGGGGGCCGGATGAAGCTTTCTTT
cdr3_aa: CASSQAGGPDEAFF

d_call: .
clone_size: once
v_call: TRBV4-3
j_call: TRBJ2-1
cdr3_nt: TGCGCCAGCAGCCATATAGGAGCCTACAATGAGCAGTTCTTC
cdr3_aa: CASSHIGAYNEQFF

d_call: .
clone_size: .
v_call: TRBV2
j_call: TRBJ1-2
cdr3_nt: TGTGCCAGCAGTTCGAGACCGACAGGTAATGGCTACACCTTC
cdr3_aa: CASSSRPTGNGYTF

d_call: .
clone_size: .
v_call: TRBV6-1
j_call: TRBJ2-1
cdr3_nt: TGTGCCAGCAGTGCCCTCCGGGGCGGGATAGGAGCCAATGAGCAGTTCTTC
cdr3_aa: CASSALRGGIGANEQFF

d_call: TRBD2
clone_size: .
v_call: TRBV9
j_call: TRBJ2-2
cdr3_nt: TGTGCCAGCAGCGGGGGACTAGCGGAGAACACCGGGGAGCTGTTTTTT
cdr3_aa: CASSGGLAENTGELFF

d_call: .
clone_size: .
v_call: TRBV5-1
j_call: TRBJ1-2
cdr3_nt: TGCGCCAGCAGCTTGGTTGCGGGAGGTTCAGGGGGCTACACCTTC
cdr3_aa: CASSLVAGGSGGYTF

d_call: TRBD1
clone_size: .
v_call: TRBV5-1
j_call: TRBJ1-2
cdr3_nt: TGCGCCAGCAGCTTGGCTGGTTCACAGGGGGCAGTAGGCTACACCTTC
cdr3_aa: CASSLAGSQGAVGYTF

d_call: .
clone_size: .
v_call: TRBV6-5
j_call: TRBJ1-6
cdr3_nt: TGTGCCAGCAGTCCACAGTCCAGCAATAATTCACCCCTCCACTTT
cdr3_aa: CASSPQSSNNSPLHF